The T cell receptor (beta chain) under discussion was sequenced for a study of cytomegalovirus exposure and HLA in healthy donors. Germline CDR1 is SGDLS and CDR2 is YYNGEE. The CDR3 runs 13 residues. Study-wide results and limits: Cytomegalovirus-associated TCR beta chains were listed, numbering around 150. Analyzed later, association rates of TCRs varied across HLA loci, with DRB1 most and HLA-C fewest. Presence/absence analysis assumed near-uniform sequencing depth across donors.

Concerning this clone: What it binds is unknown. One end of the junction does not line up with germline, which may come from a read error. Other DNA sequences of this sample code for an identical CDR3.

The PCR used 60 Vbeta and 13 Jbeta primers. The assay was immunoSEQ multiplex PCR, and TCRdb's table has in-frame clones only and misses some. The sample lists around 220,000 clones, 75% to 85% occurring once. This chain links TRBV9 with TRBJ2-5; maybe TRBD2 (5 bases). This TCR came from a girl aged 5 to 17 in good health and CMV-seronegative. Sequencing was performed on PBMCs. CDR3 nucleotides: TGTGCCAGTAGCGTAAATGGTCGGGAGACCCAGTACTTC. It encodes CASSVNGRETQYF.